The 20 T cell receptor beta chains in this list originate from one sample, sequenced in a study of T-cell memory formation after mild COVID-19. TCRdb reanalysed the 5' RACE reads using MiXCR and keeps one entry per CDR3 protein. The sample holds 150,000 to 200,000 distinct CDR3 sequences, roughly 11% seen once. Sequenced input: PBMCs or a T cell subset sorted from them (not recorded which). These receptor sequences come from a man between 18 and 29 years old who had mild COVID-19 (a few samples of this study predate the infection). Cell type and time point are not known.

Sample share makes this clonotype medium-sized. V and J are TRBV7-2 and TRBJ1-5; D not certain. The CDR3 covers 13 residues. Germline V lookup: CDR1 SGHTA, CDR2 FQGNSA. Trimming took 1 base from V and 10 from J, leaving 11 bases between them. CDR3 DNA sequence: TGTGCCAGCAGCTTAGACGATATCCAACCCCAGCATTTT. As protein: CASSLDDIQPQHF.

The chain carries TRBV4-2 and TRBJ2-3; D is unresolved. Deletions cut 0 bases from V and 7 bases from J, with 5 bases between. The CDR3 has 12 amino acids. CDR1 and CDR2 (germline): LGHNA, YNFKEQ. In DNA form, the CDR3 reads TGTGCCAGCAGCCAAGATGGAAATACGCAGTATTTT. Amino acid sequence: CASSQDGNTQYF.

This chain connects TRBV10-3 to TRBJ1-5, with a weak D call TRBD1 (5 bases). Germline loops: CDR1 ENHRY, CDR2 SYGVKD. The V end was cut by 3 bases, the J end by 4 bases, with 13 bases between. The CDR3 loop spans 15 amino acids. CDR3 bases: TGTGCCATCAGTGACAGGGACCTTTGGAATCAGCCCCAGCATTTT. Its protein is CAISDRDLWNQPQHF.

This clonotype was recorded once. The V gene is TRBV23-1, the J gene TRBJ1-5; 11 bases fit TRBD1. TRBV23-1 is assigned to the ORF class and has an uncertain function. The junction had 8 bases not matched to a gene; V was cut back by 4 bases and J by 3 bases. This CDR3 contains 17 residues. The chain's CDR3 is CASSLLDRGLHNQPQHF. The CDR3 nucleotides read TGCGCCAGCAGTCTGCTGGACAGGGGGCTACACAATCAGCCCCAGCATTTT.

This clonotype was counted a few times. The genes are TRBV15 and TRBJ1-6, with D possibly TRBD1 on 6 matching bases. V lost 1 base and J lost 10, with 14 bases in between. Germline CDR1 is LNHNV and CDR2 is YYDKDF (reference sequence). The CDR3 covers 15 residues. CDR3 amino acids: CATSRVGGAGSPLHF. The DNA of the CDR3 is TGTGCCACCAGCAGAGTCGGGGGGGCAGGGTCACCCCTCCACTTT. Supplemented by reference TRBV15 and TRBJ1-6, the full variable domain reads DAMVIQNPRYQVTQFGKPVTLSCSQTLNHNVMYWYQQKSSQAPKLLFHYYDKDFNNEADTPDNFQSRRPNTSFCFLDIRSPGLGDTAMYLCATSRVGGAGSPLHFGNGTRLTVT.

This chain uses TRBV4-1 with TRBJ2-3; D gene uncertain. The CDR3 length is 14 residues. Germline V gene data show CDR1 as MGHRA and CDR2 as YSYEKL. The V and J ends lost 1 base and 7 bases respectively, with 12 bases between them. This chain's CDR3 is CASSQVSDVNTQYF. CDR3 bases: TGCGCCAGCAGCCAAGTATCCGACGTGAATACGCAGTATTTT.

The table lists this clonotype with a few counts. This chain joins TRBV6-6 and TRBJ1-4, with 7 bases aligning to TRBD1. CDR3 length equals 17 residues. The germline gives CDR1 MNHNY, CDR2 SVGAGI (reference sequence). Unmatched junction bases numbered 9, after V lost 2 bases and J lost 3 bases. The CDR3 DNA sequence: TGTGCCAGCAGTTACCCCAACAGGGGTATGGCTAATGAAAAACTGTTTTTT. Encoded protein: CASSYPNRGMANEKLFF.

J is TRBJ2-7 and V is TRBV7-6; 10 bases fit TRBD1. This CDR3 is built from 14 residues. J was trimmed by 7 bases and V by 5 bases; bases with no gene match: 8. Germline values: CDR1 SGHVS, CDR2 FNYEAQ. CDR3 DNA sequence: TGTGCCAGCAGCCGGGACAGGGGCAGTGGAGAGCAGTACGTC. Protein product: CASSRDRGSGEQYV.

The DNA for the CDR3 is TGTGCCAGCGGCGACAGTCATCAGCCCCAGCATTTT. Amino acid sequence: CASGDSHQPQHF. This sequence joins TRBV18 and TRBJ1-5, with a possible D match to TRBD1 (5 bases). The germline V gene has CDR1 KGHSH and CDR2 LQKENI. The V end was cut by 8 bases, the J end by 5 bases, with 10 bases between. The CDR3 sequence is 12 residues long.

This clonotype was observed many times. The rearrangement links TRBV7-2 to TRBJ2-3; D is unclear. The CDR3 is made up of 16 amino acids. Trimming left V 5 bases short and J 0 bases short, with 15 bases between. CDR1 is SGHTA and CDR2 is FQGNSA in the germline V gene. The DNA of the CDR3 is TGTGCCAGCAGCCGTTGGGATAGCCGGAGCACAGATACGCAGTATTTT. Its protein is CASSRWDSRSTDTQYF.

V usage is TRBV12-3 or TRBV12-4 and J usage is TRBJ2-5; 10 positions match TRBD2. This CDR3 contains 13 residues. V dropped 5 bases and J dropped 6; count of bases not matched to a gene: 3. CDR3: CASSAGLAKTQYF. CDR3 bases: TGTGCCAGCAGTGCGGGACTAGCGAAGACCCAGTACTTC.

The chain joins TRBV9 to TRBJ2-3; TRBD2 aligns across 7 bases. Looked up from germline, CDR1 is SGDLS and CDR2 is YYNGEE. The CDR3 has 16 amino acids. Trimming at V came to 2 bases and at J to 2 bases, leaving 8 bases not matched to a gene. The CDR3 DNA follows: TGTGCCAGCAGCGTCCGGGGGGACTACTCCACAGATACGCAGTATTTT. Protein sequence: CASSVRGDYSTDTQYF.

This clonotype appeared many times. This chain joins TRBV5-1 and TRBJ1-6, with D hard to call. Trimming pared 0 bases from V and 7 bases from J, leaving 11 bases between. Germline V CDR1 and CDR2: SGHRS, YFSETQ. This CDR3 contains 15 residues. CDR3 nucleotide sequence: TGCGCCAGCAGCTTGGCCATGAGGGCGAATTCACCCCTCCACTTT. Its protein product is CASSLAMRANSPLHF.

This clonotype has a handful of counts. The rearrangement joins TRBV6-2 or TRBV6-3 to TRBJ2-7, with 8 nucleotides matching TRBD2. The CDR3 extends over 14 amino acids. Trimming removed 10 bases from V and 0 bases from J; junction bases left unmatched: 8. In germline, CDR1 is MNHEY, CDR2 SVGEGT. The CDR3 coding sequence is TGTGCCACCAAACGGGGGGGTAGCTCCTACGAGCAGTACGTC. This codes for CATKRGGSSYEQYV.

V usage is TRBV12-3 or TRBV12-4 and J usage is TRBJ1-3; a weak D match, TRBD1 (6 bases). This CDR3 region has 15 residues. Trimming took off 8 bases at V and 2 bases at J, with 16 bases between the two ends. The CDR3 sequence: CASVWGGLAGNTIYF. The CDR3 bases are TGTGCCAGCGTCTGGGGGGGGCTCGCTGGAAACACCATATATTTT.

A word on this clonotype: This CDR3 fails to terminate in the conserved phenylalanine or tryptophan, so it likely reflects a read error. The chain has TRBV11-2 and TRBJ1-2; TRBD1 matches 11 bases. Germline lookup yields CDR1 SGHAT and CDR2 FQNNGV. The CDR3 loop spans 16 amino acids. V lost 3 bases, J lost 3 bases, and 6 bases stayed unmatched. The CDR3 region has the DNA TGTGCCAGCAGCTTGGGGTGGACAGGGGGCTACTATGGCTACACCTTA. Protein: CASSLGWTGGYYGYTL.

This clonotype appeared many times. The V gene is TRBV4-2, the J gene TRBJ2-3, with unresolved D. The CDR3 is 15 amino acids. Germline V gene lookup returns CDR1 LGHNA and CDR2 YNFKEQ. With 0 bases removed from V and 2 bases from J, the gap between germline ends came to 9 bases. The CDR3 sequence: CASSQEEGHTDTQYF. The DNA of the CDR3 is TGTGCCAGCAGCCAAGAAGAAGGTCACACAGATACGCAGTATTTT.

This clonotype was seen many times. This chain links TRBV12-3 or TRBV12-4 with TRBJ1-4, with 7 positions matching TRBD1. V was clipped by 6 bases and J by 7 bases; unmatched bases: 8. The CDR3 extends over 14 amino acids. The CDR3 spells CASSPRQGTEKLFF. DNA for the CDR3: TGTGCCAGCAGCCCGCGACAGGGTACTGAAAAACTGTTTTTT.

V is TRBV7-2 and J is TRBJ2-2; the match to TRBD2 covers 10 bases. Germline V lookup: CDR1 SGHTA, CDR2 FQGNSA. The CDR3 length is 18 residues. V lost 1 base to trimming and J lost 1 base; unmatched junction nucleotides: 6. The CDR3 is CASSLDFSGGLNTGELFF. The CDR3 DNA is TGTGCCAGCAGCTTAGATTTTAGCGGGGGGTTGAACACCGGGGAGCTGTTTTTT. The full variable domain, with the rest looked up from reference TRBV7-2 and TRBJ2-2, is GAGVSQSPSNKVTEKGKDVELRCDPISGHTALYWYRQSLGQGLEFLIYFQGNSAPDKSGLPSDRFSAERTGGSVSTLTIQRTQQEDSAVYLCASSLDFSGGLNTGELFFGEGSRLTVL.

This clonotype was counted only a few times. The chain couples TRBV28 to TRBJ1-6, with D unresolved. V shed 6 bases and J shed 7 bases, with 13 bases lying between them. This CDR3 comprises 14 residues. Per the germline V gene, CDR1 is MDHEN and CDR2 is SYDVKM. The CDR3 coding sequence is TGTGCCAGCAGCGGGGTTGGACGGAATTCACCCCTCCACTTT. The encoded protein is CASSGVGRNSPLHF.